There are many counts of the clone carrying this T cell receptor (beta chain). What it binds is unknown. Noted time point: newly diagnosed GD, antithyroid drugs for less than 3 months. Isolated PBMC RNA provided the starting material for the TCR library. Arm-PCR of CDR3 regions with iRepertoire HTBI primers generated TCR beta libraries. A single record per CDR3 protein comes from TCRdb applying MiXCR to the multiplex PCR reads. The profile covers a few hundred thousand distinct CDR3 sequences, with 12% appearing a single time and 18% taken by the ten largest. This record belongs to a study of regulatory T cells in long-lasting Graves disease. Study-level results: TRBV28, TRBJ1-2 and TRBJ2-5 were favored in persistent disease.

The germline CDR1 and CDR2 sequences are SGHAT and FQNNGV. V was pared by 6 bases and J by 5 bases, with 6 bases of the junction left unmatched. The CDR3 is 13 amino acids. These data were likewise used in another study, on T cells in Graves' hyperthyroidism and ophthalmopathy. As that study records: Among the patients, aged 18 to 65, hyperthyroidism was newly diagnosed and had lasted under 2 months. Diagnoses rested on clinical symptoms, serum thyroxine and TRAb, thyroid ultrasound and orbital computed tomography.

This sequence originates from a woman aged 18-29 years with Graves disease. The chain recombines TRBV11-2 with TRBJ2-7, with 8 bases that match TRBD1. The specimen comprised peripheral blood mononuclear cells (PBMCs), sampled at new diagnosis, from a patient treated with antithyroid drugs. The CDR3 DNA is TGTGCCAGCAGATGGGACAGGAGGCACGAGCAGTACTTC. As protein: CASRWDRRHEQYF.